One and the same sample provided the 5 T cell receptor beta chains below, sequenced in a study of blood T cell repertoires in COVID-19. TCRdb's copy holds only in-frame clones and misses some; the assay was immunoSEQ multiplex PCR. The sample shows about 220,000 clones, 84% of them seen only once. The sequenced material came from PBMCs or T cells enriched from blood (not recorded which). The receptors come from a woman aged 40-49 years who had recovered from COVID-19.

The gene calls are TRBV3-1 (or the pseudogene TRBV3-2) and TRBJ2-1; 11 positions match TRBD2. CDR1 and CDR2 (germline): LGHDT, YNNKEL (reference sequence). CDR3 length equals 18 residues. J lost 4 bases, V lost 0 bases, and 8 bases had no gene match. The CDR3 reads CASSQDLRASGRYNEQFF. Here the CDR3 DNA reads TGTGCCAGCAGCCAAGATCTACGCGCTAGCGGGAGGTACAATGAGCAGTTCTTC.

J is TRBJ2-7 and V is TRBV11-2; perhaps TRBD1 as D (6 bases). From germline, CDR1 is SGHAT and CDR2 FQNNGV. The CDR3 has 14 amino acids. The V end lost 1 base, the J end lost 3 bases, and 10 bases lay between the germline ends. CDR3 DNA sequence: TGTGCCAGCAGCTTAGTAATCAGGGGCTACGAGCAGTACTTC. The encoded protein is CASSLVIRGYEQYF.

This clone was seen only once. The V call is TRBV27, the J call TRBJ1-2; possibly TRBD1 for D (5 bases). CDR3 size: 15 residues. CDR1 is MNHEY and CDR2 is SMNVEV in the germline V gene (reference sequence). The V gene lost 6 bases and the J gene lost 3 bases, with 17 bases spanning the gap. CDR3 protein: CASSWLGGGDYGYTF. CDR3 DNA sequence: TGTGCCAGCAGCTGGCTGGGCGGGGGAGACTATGGCTACACCTTC.

V is TRBV28 and J is TRBJ1-6; 7 bases agree with TRBD1. This CDR3 is 15 amino acids long. The germline CDR1 and CDR2 sequences are MDHEN and SYDVKM. V lost 8 bases and J lost 9; bases outside the gene matches: 13. CDR3 sequence: CASENHRGGGSPLHF. The CDR3 DNA sequence: TGTGCCAGCGAGAACCACAGGGGTGGAGGTTCACCCCTCCACTTT. The variable domain in full, with the rest retrieved from reference TRBV28 and TRBJ1-6, is DVKVTQSSRYLVKRTGEKVFLECVQDMDHENMFWYRQDPGLGLRLIYFSYDVKMKEKGDIPEGYSVSREKKERFSLILESASTNQTSMYLCASENHRGGGSPLHFGNGTRLTVT.

This clone showed up just a few times. The chain recombines TRBV5-1 with TRBJ2-2; possible D gene TRBD1, 6 bases. The V end lost 4 bases, the J end lost 4 bases, and 17 bases lay between the germline ends. The CDR3 has 16 amino acids. Germline CDR1 is SGHRS and CDR2 is YFSETQ. This CDR3 is CASSPTVDSFTGELFF. In nucleotides, the CDR3 is TGCGCCAGCAGCCCGACCGTGGACAGCTTCACCGGGGAGCTGTTTTTT.